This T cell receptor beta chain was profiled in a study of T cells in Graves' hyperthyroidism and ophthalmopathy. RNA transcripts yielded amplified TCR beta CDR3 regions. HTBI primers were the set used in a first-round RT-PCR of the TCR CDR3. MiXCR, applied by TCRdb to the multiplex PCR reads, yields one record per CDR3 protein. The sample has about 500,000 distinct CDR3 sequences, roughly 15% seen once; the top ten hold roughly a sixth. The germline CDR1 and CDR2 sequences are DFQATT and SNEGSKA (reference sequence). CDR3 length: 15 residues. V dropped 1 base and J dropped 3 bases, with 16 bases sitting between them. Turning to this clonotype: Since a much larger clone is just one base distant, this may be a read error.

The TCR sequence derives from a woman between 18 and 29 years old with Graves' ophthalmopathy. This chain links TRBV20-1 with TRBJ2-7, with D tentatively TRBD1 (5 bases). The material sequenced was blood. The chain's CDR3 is CSARALQESIYEQYF. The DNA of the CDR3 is TGCAGTGCTAGAGCACTACAGGAAAGCATCTACGAGCAGTACTTC.